The 4 T cell receptor beta chains given below trace back to one sample, sequenced in a study of cytomegalovirus exposure and HLA in healthy donors. PCR used 60 Vbeta primers and 13 Jbeta primers. Measured with immunoSEQ multiplex PCR; TCRdb has only the in-frame clones, and not every one. This table holds some 150,000 clones. The sequencing sample was made of PBMCs. All receptors come from a woman in her late teens or twenties in good health and CMV-seronegative.

V usage is TRBV11-2 and J usage is TRBJ2-2; TRBD2 aligns across 9 bases. The trim removed 1 base at V and 4 bases at J, leaving 4 bases unmatched. The germline V gene encodes CDR1 SGHAT and CDR2 FQNNGV. This CDR3 contains 16 residues. The CDR3 reads CASSLGTSGRTGELFF. CDR3 bases: TGTGCCAGCAGCTTAGGTACTAGCGGGCGCACCGGGGAGCTGTTTTTT.

The chain couples TRBV7-3 to TRBJ2-3, with 10 bases identical to TRBD2. Germline loops: CDR1 SGHTA, CDR2 FQGTGA. Germline trimming cut 5 bases from V and 3 bases from J; bases unmatched to any gene: 5. There are 15 residues in the CDR3. The CDR3 DNA follows: TGTGCCAGCAGCCGGAAGGGACTAGCGACAGATACGCAGTATTTT. Amino acids: CASSRKGLATDTQYF.

The rearrangement links TRBV19 to TRBJ1-5, with D maybe TRBD1 (5 bases). CDR1 and CDR2 from the germline V gene are LNHDA and SQIVND (reference sequence). This CDR3 contains 12 residues. V was pared by 6 bases and J by 12 bases, with 15 bases between. CDR3 residues: CASSDPGLYQHF. CDR3 coding DNA: TGTGCCAGTAGCGATCCGGGACTTTACCAGCATTTT.

The rearrangement uses TRBV7-8 and TRBJ2-1, with TRBD2 as a possible D gene (6 bases). The CDR3 has 17 residues. The V end was cut by 3 bases, the J end by 0 bases, with 15 bases between. Germline V lookup: CDR1 SGHVS, CDR2 FQNEAQ. For the CDR3, the DNA is TGTGCCAGCAGCTTGGGAGGACTCATGAGCTCCTACAATGAGCAGTTCTTC. It is translated as CASSLGGLMSSYNEQFF. Based on the CDR3 plus reference TRBV7-8 and TRBJ2-1, the full variable domain is GAGVSQSPRYKVAKRGQDVALRCDPISGHVSLFWYQQALGQGPEFLTYFQNEAQLDKSGLPSDRFFAERPEGSVSTLKIQRTQQEDSAVYLCASSLGGLMSSYNEQFFGPGTRLTVL.